This TCR beta chain was retrieved from a study of T cell repertoires in cytomegalovirus infection. Study background: Carrying CMV and the relevant HLA type showed in public TCR beta signatures. Study findings and constraints: Dominant in the ex vivo response were TCR beta clonotypes restricted by HLA-C and specific for CMV.

J gave up 4 bases and V 6 bases, and 14 bases lay outside the gene matches. This CDR3 contains 18 residues. Germline V CDR1 and CDR2: SQVTM, ANQGSEA. One entry per CDR3 protein, called by TCRdb with MiXCR from the reads. The sample includes about 440,000 distinct CDR3 sequences, about a third of them seen just once. This clonotype appeared once. What it binds is not known. The V and J genes are TRBV29-1 and TRBJ2-1; 14 nucleotides line up with TRBD2. The sequenced material came from PBMCs. The clonotype comes from a human donor in good health (CMV status not recorded). Some clones in this sample may be carry-over from other donors' samples. This chain's CDR3 is CSVETSGGAGGLYNEQFF. CDR3 DNA: TGCAGCGTAGAGACTAGCGGGGGGGCGGGGGGGCTTTACAATGAGCAGTTCTTC.